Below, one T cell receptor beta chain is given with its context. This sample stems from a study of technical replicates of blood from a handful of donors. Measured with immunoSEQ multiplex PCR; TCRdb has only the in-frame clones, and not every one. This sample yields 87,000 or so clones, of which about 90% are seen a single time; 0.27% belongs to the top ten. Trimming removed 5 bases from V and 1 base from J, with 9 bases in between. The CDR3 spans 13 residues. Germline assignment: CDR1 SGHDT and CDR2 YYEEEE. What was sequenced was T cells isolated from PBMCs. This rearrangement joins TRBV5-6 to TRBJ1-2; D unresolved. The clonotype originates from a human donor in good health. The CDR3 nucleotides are TGTGCCAGCAGGGAGGGCAGTAACTATGGCTACACCTTC. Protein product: CASREGSNYGYTF.